The entry below describes one TCR beta chain. The source of the sample is a study of blood T cell repertoires in COVID-19. For the study at large: Collection of acute and convalescent COVID-19 samples took place in the United States, Italy and Spain. The analysed material was cDNA or gDNA that came from T cells, B-cell-depleted T cells, or PBMCs.

The CDR3 covers 17 residues. CDR1 and CDR2 (germline): MNHEY, SVGEGT. Trimming left V 6 bases short and J 1 base short, with 21 bases between. Assay: immunoSEQ multiplex PCR; the TCRdb copy retains only in-frame clones and omits some. This sample has hundreds of thousands of clones, with about 86% found just once. This sequence originates from a man of 80 years or more with acute or convalescent COVID-19. V and J are TRBV6-2 or TRBV6-3 and TRBJ1-1; maybe TRBD1 (5 bases). The specimen sequenced was peripheral blood. The chain's CDR3 is CASSTQNVPGQNTEAFF. Here the CDR3 DNA reads TGTGCCAGCAGCACGCAGAATGTGCCAGGACAGAACACTGAAGCTTTCTTT.